Sequencing of this T cell receptor (beta chain) was carried out in a study of blood T cell repertoires in COVID-19. Study details: Sources were T cells, B-cell-depleted T cells, or PBMCs; the material itself was cDNA or gDNA.

The CDR3 contains 13 residues. The germline gives CDR1 SQVTM, CDR2 ANQGSEA. Trimming took 0 bases from V and 8 from J, leaving 13 bases between them. Study processing details: Cell counts per sample came from amplifying reference gene primers. Profiling relied on immunoSEQ multiplex PCR, and the TCRdb table lists in-frame clones only, not all of them. That table is the source of V, J and clone size, and D and trimming were worked out from the DNA. Among about 47,000 clones listed, around 90% were seen once. The receptor comes from a man aged 50 or older with active COVID-19. The V gene is TRBV29-1, the J gene TRBJ1-1; D unresolved. Sample: peripheral blood. The CDR3 reads CSVEERYTGEAFF. The CDR3 DNA is TGCAGCGTTGAAGAAAGATATACGGGGGAAGCTTTCTTT.